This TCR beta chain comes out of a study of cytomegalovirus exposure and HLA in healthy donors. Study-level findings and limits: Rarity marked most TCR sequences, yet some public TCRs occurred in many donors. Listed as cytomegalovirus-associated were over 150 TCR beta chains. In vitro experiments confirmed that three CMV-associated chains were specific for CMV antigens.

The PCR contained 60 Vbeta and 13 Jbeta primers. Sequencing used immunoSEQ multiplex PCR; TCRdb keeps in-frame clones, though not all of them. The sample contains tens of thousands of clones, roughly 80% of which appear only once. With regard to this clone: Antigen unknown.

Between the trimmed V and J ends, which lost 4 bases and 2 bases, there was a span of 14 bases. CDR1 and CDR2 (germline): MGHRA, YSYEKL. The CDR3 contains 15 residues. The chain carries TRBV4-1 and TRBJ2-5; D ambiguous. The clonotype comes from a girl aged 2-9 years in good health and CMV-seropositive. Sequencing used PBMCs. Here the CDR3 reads CASSPSQAPQETQYF. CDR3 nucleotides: TGCGCCAGCAGCCCCAGTCAGGCTCCTCAAGAGACCCAGTACTTC.